These 22 T cell receptor beta chains originate from one sample sequenced in a study of T cell repertoires in aging, cancer and after chemotherapy (dated by TCRdb to between 2017 and 2020). Sequencing was carried out with an Illumina MiSeq. Rearranged TRB sequences spanning V, D and J segments were amplified in a multiplex touch-down PCR with a mixed TRB-A/B primer pool. TCRdb reran the public reads through fastp at Q25 and MiXCR, keeping productive beta chains. Every entry covers one CDR3 protein and lists the most common genes and DNA from its rows. The sample records 13,000 or so distinct CDR3 sequences, about 25% of which are singletons. Of the sample, about 3% falls within the top ten clones. TCR beta rearrangements were amplified from genomic DNA extracted from peripheral blood rather than from sorted cells or RNA. Sample: blood. The source of these receptors is a human donor in good health.

With regard to this clonotype: This may arise from a read error, as a much more abundant clone is one base away. V gene TRBV19 combines with J gene TRBJ2-2, with 8 positions matching TRBD1. Germline CDR1 reads LNHDA; CDR2 reads SQIVND (reference sequence). The CDR3 sequence is 14 residues long. CDR3 residues: CPGSTGADTGELFF. In DNA form, the CDR3 reads TGTCCCGGATCGACAGGGGCGGACACCGGGGAGCTGTTTTTT.

Only a few counts were recorded for this clonotype. The chain has TRBV7-6 and TRBJ2-3; TRBD1 aligns across 9 bases. CDR3 length: 15 amino acids. V trimming: 3 bases; J trimming: 5 bases; junction bases outside the gene matches: 6. CDR1 and CDR2 (germline): SGHVS, FNYEAQ. The CDR3 DNA follows: TGTGCCAGCAGCTTGGGGACAGGGAGGGGAGATACGCAGTATTTT. As protein: CASSLGTGRGDTQYF.

This clonotype appeared a few times. CDR3 region: CSARDQRFFNTGELFF. Here the CDR3 DNA reads TGCAGTGCTAGAGATCAAAGGTTCTTTAACACCGGGGAGCTGTTTTTT. V and J are TRBV20-1 and TRBJ2-2; D is unresolved. Germline values: CDR1 DFQATT, CDR2 SNEGSKA (reference sequence). Trimming took off 0 bases at V and 2 bases at J, with 13 bases between the two ends. CDR3 length: 16 amino acids.

This clonotype was seen a handful of times. V and J are TRBV5-1 and TRBJ2-1, with 10 bases fitting TRBD1. The CDR3 extends over 15 amino acids. Germline CDR1 reads SGHRS; CDR2 reads YFSETQ. The trim removed 2 bases at V and 8 bases at J, leaving 7 bases unmatched. For the CDR3, the DNA is TGCGCCAGCAGCTTTGGGGACAGGGGTATTGATGAGCAGTTCTTC. Translation gives CASSFGDRGIDEQFF.

The chain links TRBV5-1 to TRBJ1-2; unclear D gene. CDR1 and CDR2 (germline): SGHRS, YFSETQ. The CDR3 extends over 15 amino acids. Between the trimmed V and J ends, which lost 2 bases and 2 bases, there was a span of 13 bases. The CDR3 coding sequence is TGCGCCAGCAGCTTTCGTTTCATGGGGAACTATGGCTACACCTTC. Amino acid sequence: CASSFRFMGNYGYTF.

Only a few counts were recorded for this clonotype. The rearrangement links TRBV12-3 or TRBV12-4 to TRBJ1-1; D is ambiguous. The CDR3 consists of 13 residues. Trimming removed 4 bases at V and 5 bases at J, with 11 bases between. The CDR3 coding sequence is TGTGCCAGCAGTTCCGCCTCCGGAACTGAAGCTTTCTTT. Its translation: CASSSASGTEAFF.

The chain employs TRBV7-2 and TRBJ1-5; TRBD1 might be the D (5 bases). The CDR3 length is 16 residues. V gave up 1 base and J gave up 4 bases, with 14 bases separating them. The germline V gene has CDR1 SGHTA and CDR2 FQGNSA. The CDR3 nucleotides are TGTGCCAGCAGCTTAGTTTGGGCAGCAGGGAATCAGCCCCAGCATTTT. Its translation is CASSLVWAAGNQPQHF.

This clonotype appeared a single time. This sequence joins TRBV5-6 and TRBJ1-6; perhaps TRBD1 as D (5 bases). Trimming took off 1 base at V and 10 bases at J, with 15 bases between the two ends. This CDR3 has 15 residues. From germline, CDR1 is SGHDT and CDR2 YYEEEE. The CDR3 protein is CASSLFGIGESPLHF. As DNA, the CDR3 is TGTGCCAGCAGCTTGTTCGGGATAGGGGAATCACCCCTCCACTTT.

The chain is built from TRBV11-2 and TRBJ1-2; TRBD1 agrees at 11 bases. The germline gives CDR1 SGHAT, CDR2 FQNNGV. With V trimmed by 4 bases and J by 3 bases, 7 bases remained unmatched. This CDR3 is 16 amino acids long. The CDR3 region is CASSSGTGGGYYGYTF. The CDR3 DNA reads as TGTGCCAGCAGCTCCGGGACAGGGGGGGGGTACTATGGCTACACCTTC.

This clonotype is labeled as medium-sized (0.01 to 0.1%). This chain connects TRBV7-2 to TRBJ1-3; 8 positions agree with TRBD1. The CDR3 has 13 amino acids. CDR1 and CDR2 from the germline V gene are SGHTA and FQGNSA. V was pared by 6 bases and J by 4 bases, with 2 bases of the junction left unmatched. CDR3 sequence reads: CASRSGGGNTIYF. The CDR3 DNA sequence: TGTGCCAGCAGGTCAGGGGGCGGAAACACCATATATTTT.

By share of the sample, this clonotype is medium-sized (0.01 to 0.1%). This rearrangement joins TRBV5-6 to TRBJ1-6; no reliable D call. The CDR3 totals 16 residues. Looked up from germline, CDR1 is SGHDT and CDR2 is YYEEEE. Trimming took 1 base from V and 0 from J, leaving 8 bases between them. Here the CDR3 reads CASSLRVSSYNSPLHF. The CDR3 DNA reads as TGTGCCAGCAGCTTGAGGGTGAGCTCCTATAATTCACCCCTCCACTTT.

The chain uses TRBV7-3 and TRBJ1-2; D unclear. Germline V gives CDR1 SGHTA, CDR2 FQGTGA. V lost 8 bases, J lost 2 bases, and 12 bases lay in between. This CDR3 is 13 amino acids long. The CDR3, as DNA: TGTGCCAGCCGAGACACCGTAAACTATGGCTACACCTTC. Protein product: CASRDTVNYGYTF.

J is TRBJ1-2 and V is TRBV2, with 9 bases lining up with TRBD1. The CDR3 extends over 13 amino acids. Germline assignment: CDR1 SNHLY and CDR2 FYNNEI. Germline trimming cut 6 bases from V and 6 bases from J; bases unmatched to any gene: 5. The CDR3 loop reads CASSDRGFNGYTF. The CDR3 DNA is TGTGCCAGCAGCGACAGGGGGTTTAATGGCTACACCTTC.

The table lists this clonotype with a few counts. The CDR3 reads CASSFQGAKNIQYF. CDR3 nucleotide sequence: TGTGCCAGCAGTTTCCAGGGTGCCAAAAACATTCAGTACTTC. V gene TRBV28 combines with J gene TRBJ2-4; weak D call: TRBD1 (5 bases). The germline gives CDR1 MDHEN, CDR2 SYDVKM. The CDR3 has 14 amino acids. V lost 3 bases, J lost 1 base, and 7 bases lay in between.

CDR3 sequence: CASCSSPNTGELFF. The CDR3 coding sequence is TGTGCCAGCTGTTCTAGCCCCAACACCGGGGAGCTGTTTTTT. V is TRBV11-2 and J is TRBJ2-2, with D perhaps TRBD2 (5 bases). The CDR3 spans 14 residues. The germline CDR1 and CDR2 sequences are SGHAT and FQNNGV. Trimming cost V 8 bases and J 2 bases, with 12 bases left between them. Combining the CDR3 with reference TRBV11-2 and TRBJ2-2 gives the whole variable domain EAGVAQSPRYKIIEKRQSVAFWCNPISGHATLYWYQQILGQGPKLLIQFQNNGVVDDSQLPKDRFSAERLKGVDSTLKIQPAKLEDSAVYLCASCSSPNTGELFFGEGSRLTVL.

This clonotype ranks as medium-sized. The CDR3 bases are TGCAGCGTGACTAGCGAATACAATGAGCAGTTCTTC. It translates to CSVTSEYNEQFF. The chain combines TRBV29-1 with TRBJ2-1; 8 bases fit TRBD2. Trimming took 6 bases from V and 4 from J; bases not matched to a gene: 2. The CDR3 totals 12 residues. The V gene's germline CDR1 is SQVTM and CDR2 ANQGSEA.

On this clonotype itself: An end of the junction does not agree with germline; a read error may underlie this. The chain has TRBV19 and TRBJ1-1; D is unresolved. Germline values: CDR1 LNHDA, CDR2 SQIVND (reference sequence). This CDR3 spans 14 amino acids. This CDR3 is CAISIAVMNTEAFF. The CDR3 bases are TGTGCCATTAGTATAGCCGTCATGAACACTGAAGCTTTCTTT.

The rearrangement links TRBV28 to TRBJ1-1, with D possibly matching TRBD1 (6 bases). Germline CDR1 MDHEN, CDR2 SYDVKM. This CDR3 comprises 14 residues. Between the trimmed V and J ends, which lost 3 bases and 5 bases, there was a span of 13 bases. The CDR3 coding sequence is TGTGCCAGCAGTTTGGGGGGGGGGCGGACTGAAGCTTTCTTT. This gives the protein CASSLGGGRTEAFF.

By sample share, this clonotype is medium-sized. The chain couples TRBV6-5 to TRBJ1-1; the D gene is possibly TRBD1 (6 bases). CDR3 length equals 15 residues. Germline V lookup: CDR1 MNHEY, CDR2 SVGAGI. V gave up 1 base and J gave up 0 bases, with 9 bases separating them. DNA of the CDR3: TGTGCCAGCAGTTACTTGGACAGCGTGAACACTGAAGCTTTCTTT. Translating gives CASSYLDSVNTEAFF.

The sample holds a few counts of this clonotype. The gene calls are TRBV11-2 and TRBJ2-3, with D possibly TRBD2 on 6 matching bases. The CDR3 loop spans 15 amino acids. Germline loops: CDR1 SGHAT, CDR2 FQNNGV. Trimming stripped 1 base from V and 2 bases from J, with 10 bases between. In nucleotides, the CDR3 is TGTGCCAGCAGCTTAGGAGGCGGGGCCACAGATACGCAGTATTTT. This translates into CASSLGGGATDTQYF.

In this sample, this clonotype turned up a few times. The V call is TRBV6-5, the J call TRBJ2-3; tentative D call: TRBD2 (5 bases). CDR1 and CDR2 from the germline V gene are MNHEY and SVGAGI. The CDR3 runs to 16 residues. V lost 7 bases, J lost 4 bases, and 21 bases lay in between. CDR3 protein: CASTPSLGNHADTQYF. The CDR3 region has the DNA TGTGCCAGCACCCCTAGCCTCGGAAATCATGCAGATACGCAGTATTTT.

Judged by abundance, this clonotype is medium-sized. CDR3 DNA sequence: TGTGCCAGTAGTGGGTTCGAGACCCAGTACTTC. It translates to CASSGFETQYF. The chain carries TRBV19 and TRBJ2-5; D gene ambiguous. Germline loops: CDR1 LNHDA, CDR2 SQIVND (reference sequence). Trimming left V 5 bases short and J 5 bases short, with 6 bases between. The CDR3 sequence is 11 residues long.